A single sample is the source of the 15 T cell receptor beta chains below, sequenced in a study of beta chain features in type 1 diabetes. Findings and limits, study-wide: Type 1 diabetes patients had TCRB CDR3s that were shorter (moderately but significantly so) in all four CD4+ subsets.

Every isolated RNA sample was fully reverse transcribed, so sequencing captured expressed TCRB transcripts. Produced via immunoSEQ multiplex PCR; TCRdb's table is partial and in-frame only. The sample includes about 240,000 clones, about 15% of them seen just once. The antigens for these receptors are not known. Input material: naive CD4+ T cells from blood. These receptors all stem from a man under 40 with type 1 diabetes.

The chain employs TRBV10-3 and TRBJ1-1; weak D call: TRBD1 (6 bases). In germline, CDR1 is ENHRY, CDR2 SYGVKD. This CDR3 comprises 13 residues. The ends were cut back, 5 bases at V and 1 base at J, with 8 bases in the middle. The DNA for the CDR3 is TGTGCCATCAGTCGGGACACGAACACTGAAGCTTTCTTT. This sequence encodes CAISRDTNTEAFF.

This clone was recorded a few times. The chain is built from TRBV18 and TRBJ2-1; 7 positions agree with TRBD2. The ends lost 2 bases at V and 9 bases at J; junction bases unmatched: 16. CDR1 and CDR2 (germline): KGHSH, LQKENI. The CDR3 length is 17 residues. The CDR3 loop is CASSPLFLGGDLIEQFF. The CDR3 coding sequence is TGTGCCAGCTCACCATTGTTTCTGGGAGGGGACCTAATTGAGCAGTTCTTC.

V usage is TRBV4-1 and J usage is TRBJ2-5, with 12 positions matching TRBD2. The CDR3 runs to 16 residues. Germline values: CDR1 MGHRA, CDR2 YSYEKL. The V segment lost 5 bases and the J segment 5 bases; nucleotides outside the gene matches: 9. This chain's CDR3 is CASSSTPTSGSETQYF. For the CDR3, the DNA is TGCGCCAGCAGCTCGACCCCGACTAGCGGGAGTGAGACCCAGTACTTC.

The V call is TRBV6-4, the J call TRBJ1-1, with a tentative D call TRBD1 (5 bases). Germline assignment: CDR1 MRHNA and CDR2 SNTAGT. This CDR3 contains 13 residues. Trimming stripped 9 bases from V and 0 bases from J, with 11 bases between. DNA for the CDR3: TGTGCCAGTCGGGGGGGTATGAACACTGAAGCTTTCTTT. Translation: CASRGGMNTEAFF.

The V and J genes are TRBV19 and TRBJ2-5; 9 positions agree with TRBD1. CDR3 length: 14 amino acids. Per germline, CDR1 LNHDA and CDR2 SQIVND (reference sequence). Trimming cost V 5 bases and J 5 bases; bases outside gene matches: 6. The CDR3, as DNA: TGTGCCAGTAGTGTGCGGACAGGGGACGAGACCCAGTACTTC. Its translation: CASSVRTGDETQYF. Full variable domain (outside the CDR3, taken from reference TRBV19 and TRBJ2-5): DGGITQSPKYLFRKEGQNVTLSCEQNLNHDAMYWYRQDPGQGLRLIYYSQIVNDFQKGDIAEGYSVSREKKESFPLTVTSAQKNPTAFYLCASSVRTGDETQYFGPGTRLLVL.

Comments on this clone: The germline gene is not matched at one end of the junction; a read error may be the cause. In DNA, the CDR3 is TGTGCCAGCAGCTCCCTTAGCGGGGTCTGGGACTTC. The encoded protein is CASSSLSGVWDF. The chain has TRBV11-2 and TRBJ2-4; 8 nucleotides align to TRBD2. The CDR3 loop spans 12 amino acids. Germline V gives CDR1 SGHAT, CDR2 FQNNGV. Drawing the rest from reference TRBV11-2 and TRBJ2-4, the complete variable domain is EAGVAQSPRYKIIEKRQSVAFWCNPISGHATLYWYQQILGQGPKLLIQFQNNGVVDDSQLPKDRFSAERLKGVDSTLKIQPAKLEDSAVYLCASSSLSGVWDFGAGTRLSVL.

This clone occurred a few times. The chain carries TRBV4-1 and TRBJ2-1; the match to TRBD1 covers 10 bases. CDR1 is MGHRA, CDR2 YSYEKL, per germline. With V trimmed by 5 bases and J by 8 bases, 9 bases remained unmatched. This CDR3 contains 15 residues. CDR3 sequence (DNA): TGCGCCAGCAGCGCGATCCAGACAGGGGGCGATGAGCAGTTCTTC. Its translation is CASSAIQTGGDEQFF.

The genes are TRBV2 and TRBJ2-3; D possibly corresponds to TRBD2 (6 bases). Germline-derived CDR1 and CDR2 are SNHLY and FYNNEI. The V end lost 5 bases, the J end lost 2 bases, and 14 bases lay between the germline ends. This CDR3 has 15 residues. The CDR3 loop is CASSRDSPSTDTQYF. The CDR3 nucleotides are TGTGCCAGCAGTCGGGACTCCCCATCCACAGATACGCAGTATTTT.

This rearrangement joins TRBV10-3 to TRBJ2-1; D not certain. V was clipped by 7 bases and J by 8 bases, with 12 bases between them. The CDR3 extends over 12 amino acids. Germline CDR1 reads ENHRY; CDR2 reads SYGVKD. CDR3 in amino acids: CAINGSPDEQFF. In nucleotides, the CDR3 is TGTGCCATCAACGGGTCTCCCGATGAGCAGTTCTTC.

The J gene is TRBJ2-7, the V gene TRBV18; 8 nucleotides match TRBD1. Germline V gene data show CDR1 as KGHSH and CDR2 as LQKENI. The CDR3 totals 16 residues. V gave up 2 bases and J gave up 0 bases; unmatched junction bases: 6. The CDR3 nucleotides are TGTGCCAGCTCACCAGACCGGACAGGGAGCTCCTACGAGCAGTACTTC. It codes for CASSPDRTGSSYEQYF.

This clone turned up a few times. V and J are TRBV7-2 and TRBJ1-1, with a weak D call TRBD1 (6 bases). Germline V lookup: CDR1 SGHTA, CDR2 FQGNSA. Trimming pared 0 bases from V and 6 bases from J, leaving 17 bases between. The CDR3 contains 16 residues. CDR3 amino acids: CASSLAGQPLRAEAFF. The CDR3 DNA is TGTGCCAGCAGCTTAGCAGGACAGCCCCTAAGGGCTGAAGCTTTCTTT. The whole variable domain, remainder taken from reference TRBV7-2 and TRBJ1-1, is GAGVSQSPSNKVTEKGKDVELRCDPISGHTALYWYRQSLGQGLEFLIYFQGNSAPDKSGLPSDRFSAERTGGSVSTLTIQRTQQEDSAVYLCASSLAGQPLRAEAFFGQGTRLTVV.

V and J are TRBV4-1 and TRBJ1-3; 7 positions agree with TRBD1. This CDR3 contains 17 residues. From germline, CDR1 is MGHRA and CDR2 YSYEKL. Trimming removed 4 bases from V and 2 bases from J; junction bases left unmatched: 11. CDR3 DNA sequence: TGCGCCAGCAGCCGAGTTGGGACAGAACCTCCTGGAAACACCATATATTTT. As protein: CASSRVGTEPPGNTIYF.

This sequence joins TRBV9 and TRBJ2-7, with TRBD2 as a possible D gene (6 bases). Per germline, CDR1 SGDLS and CDR2 YYNGEE. The V gene lost 3 bases and the J gene lost 6 bases, with 13 bases spanning the gap. The length of the CDR3 is 13 residues. The DNA of the CDR3 is TGTGCCAGCAGCGATGGAGCCGGGAGCGAGCAGTACTTC. Protein sequence: CASSDGAGSEQYF.

The genes are TRBV7-9 and TRBJ1-4; possibly TRBD1 for D (6 bases). The CDR3 is 16 amino acids. Trimming took 5 bases from V and 4 from J, leaving 17 bases between them. Germline loops: CDR1 SEHNR, CDR2 FQNEAQ (reference sequence). CDR3 DNA sequence: TGTGCCAGCAGCGTCGCAGGGGCGTTCTTTAATGAAAAACTGTTTTTT. Encoded protein: CASSVAGAFFNEKLFF.

This clone was counted only a few times. The chain joins TRBV29-1 to TRBJ2-1; 9 bases fit TRBD2. The germline V gene encodes CDR1 SQVTM and CDR2 ANQGSEA. The CDR3 totals 15 residues. With 4 bases clipped from V and 3 bases from J, the junction kept 7 bases outside the gene matches. The DNA of the CDR3 is TGCAGCGTTGGGCGGCGACTAGCGGTCTACAATGAGCAGTTCTTC. Encoded protein: CSVGRRLAVYNEQFF.